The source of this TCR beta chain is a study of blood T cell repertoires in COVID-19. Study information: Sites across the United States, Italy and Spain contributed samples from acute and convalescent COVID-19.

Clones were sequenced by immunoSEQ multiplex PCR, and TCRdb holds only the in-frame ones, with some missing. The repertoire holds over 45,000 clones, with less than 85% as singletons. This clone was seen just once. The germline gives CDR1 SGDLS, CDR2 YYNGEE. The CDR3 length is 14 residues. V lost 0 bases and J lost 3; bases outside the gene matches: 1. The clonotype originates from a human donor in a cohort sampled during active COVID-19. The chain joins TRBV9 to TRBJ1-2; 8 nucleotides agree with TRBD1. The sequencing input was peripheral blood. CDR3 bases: TGTGCCAGCAGCGTAGCAGGGGGCCACTATGGCTACACCTTC. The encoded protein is CASSVAGGHYGYTF.